The text below deals with one T cell receptor beta chain. Its antigen remains undetermined. Base quality data are lacking; no much larger clone is found one base away. This sample was included in a study of patients and donors after allogeneic stem cell transplantation (dated by TCRdb to 2018 to 2020). Receptor libraries were prepared by RT-PCR. Sequencing relied on a NextSeq 550. TCRdb ran its own pipeline on the public reads, namely fastp trimming at Q25 and MiXCR clone calling, and kept in-frame beta chains. Each CDR3 protein appears once, grouped with its most common genes and DNA. Here the sample has some 960,000 distinct CDR3 sequences; roughly 18% occur a single time. The ten largest clones capture 5% to 7.5% of the sample. The CDR3 has 13 amino acids, counting the end cysteine and phenylalanine. Only CDR3 DNA remains: 39 bases, in frame from the first base. CDR1 and CDR2, looked up from the germline V gene, are SQVTM and ANQGSEA. Relative to germline, V is 0 bases shorter and J is 10 bases shorter, with 15 bases between their ends.

The sequenced material came from blood, either unsorted or a sorted T cell fraction (not recorded which). This clonotype was obtained from a human donor who was either an allogeneic HSCT recipient or a stem cell or donor lymphocyte infusion donor (not recorded which). It is not recorded whose cells these are; they may come from a transplant donor. The rearranged segments are TRBV29-1 and TRBJ1-1, with no D gene named confidently. The DNA reads TGCAGCGTTGAAGATCTTAGCAGGTCGGGAGCTTTCTTT. Protein translation: CSVEDLSRSGAFF.